These T cell receptor beta chains were read from a single sample in a study of blood T cell repertoires in COVID-19. Assay used: immunoSEQ multiplex PCR; TCRdb lists only in-frame clones, some missing. The table has around 450,000 clones, roughly 91% seen once. The source material was PBMCs or T cells enriched from blood (not recorded which). These receptors originate from a man between 18 and 35 years old who had recovered from COVID-19. The CDR3 runs from the conserved cysteine through the conserved F or W. Fields, in order: clone size, V gene, J gene, D gene, CDR3 DNA, CDR3 protein. D genes are given only for firm matches. Clone size is not always given. Where it is, it says once, few, many or a class for expanded clones.

>.|TRBV20-1|TRBJ2-2|TRBD1
TGCAGTGCTAGTCGCCGACAGGGTCGCGCCGGGGAGCTGTTTTTT
CSASRRQGRAGELFF
>.|TRBV29-1|TRBJ2-1|.
TGCAGCGTTTTCTTGGGGGCAGGGGCCGAAAACAATGAGCAGTTCTTC
CSVFLGAGAENNEQFF
>.|TRBV7-7|TRBJ2-4|.
TGTGCCAGCACACGAGCGGAGATGCCCAAAAACATTCAGTACTTC
CASTRAEMPKNIQYF
>.|TRBV5-4|TRBJ1-2|TRBD1
TGTGCCAGCAGCTCCACCGGGACAGGGGTTGTATACACCTTC
CASSSTGTGVVYTF
>.|TRBV10-1|TRBJ1-2|TRBD1
TGCGCCAGCAGGGACACAGGGGGCGCGGGGTATGGCTACACCTTC
CASRDTGGAGYGYTF
>.|TRBV7-9|TRBJ1-6|TRBD1
TGTGCCAGCAGCTTAGCGCCCGGGACAGCAAATTCACCCCTCCACTTT
CASSLAPGTANSPLHF
>.|TRBV7-6|TRBJ2-2|TRBD2
TGTGCCAGCAGCTCCTCCGGGGGGGTTGACGGAGGCGGGGAGCTGTTTTTT
CASSSSGGVDGGGELFF
>.|TRBV18|TRBJ2-7|.
TGTGCCAGCTCACCACTGCGGGGGCAAACCTACGAGCAGTACTTC
CASSPLRGQTYEQYF
>.|TRBV30|TRBJ1-6|.
TGTGCCTGGGGGAACAGGGTCTATAATTCACCCCTCCACTTT
CAWGNRVYNSPLHF
>.|TRBV7-7|TRBJ2-1|TRBD2
TGTGCCAGCAGTTTGACTAGCGGCCAAGGGAATGAGCAGTTCTTC
CASSLTSGQGNEQFF
>.|TRBV5-4|TRBJ2-1|TRBD2
TGTGCCAGCAGCTTGGGCGGGGGGGCCGCCTACAATGAGCAGTTCTTC
CASSLGGGAAYNEQFF
>.|TRBV4-2|TRBJ2-1|TRBD2
TGTGCCAGCAGCCAGGAACCCCCCGGGAGGTCTTGGGATGAGCAGTTCTTC
CASSQEPPGRSWDEQFF
>.|TRBV19|TRBJ2-1|.
TGTGCCAGTAGTCCACGGGGGGCGATGGCCCTGAGTGAGCAGTTCTTC
CASSPRGAMALSEQFF
>.|TRBV5-1|TRBJ2-7|TRBD1
TGCGCCAGCACCACCGGGACAGGGTCCGGCGAGCAGTACTTC
CASTTGTGSGEQYF
>.|TRBV5-5|TRBJ1-1|TRBD1
TGTGCCAGCACCTCAGGGGGATTGAACACTGAAGCTTTCTTT
CASTSGGLNTEAFF
>.|TRBV5-1|TRBJ1-2|.
TGCGCCAGCAGCCCCAACGTGGGAGTTGATGGCTACACCTTC
CASSPNVGVDGYTF
>.|TRBV12-3/TRBV12-4|TRBJ2-3|.
TGTGCCAGCAGTTTCTCAGCAGATACGCAGTATTTT
CASSFSADTQYF
>.|TRBV6-1|TRBJ1-1|.
TGTGCCAGCAGTAAACGGACAGCTGAAGCTTTCTTT
CASSKRTAEAFF
>.|TRBV14|TRBJ1-1|.
TGTGCCAGCAGCCATACGGGTTCGTCTAGAGCTTTCTTT
CASSHTGSSRAFF
>.|TRBV19|TRBJ1-2|.
TGTGCCAGTAGTGGCCGGGGGGCCTTTTTTAATAACTATGGCTACACCTTC
CASSGRGAFFNNYGYTF
>.|TRBV11-3|TRBJ1-1|TRBD1
TGTGCCAGCAGCTTAGCCCCGACAGGGGCCGCTGAAGCTTTCTTT
CASSLAPTGAAEAFF
>.|TRBV5-4|TRBJ1-2|TRBD1
TGTGCCAGCAGCCGGGGACAGGCCCCGGCGGACTATGGCTACACCTTC
CASSRGQAPADYGYTF
>.|TRBV2|TRBJ2-7|TRBD2
TGTGCCAGCAGTGTGAGCGGGAGTGCCTACGAGCAGTACTTC
CASSVSGSAYEQYF
>once|TRBV13|TRBJ1-1|.
TGTGCCAGCAGAAGGGGTAGGAACACTGAAGCTTTCTTT
CASRRGRNTEAFF
>.|TRBV15|TRBJ1-5|TRBD1
TGTGCCACCAGCAGAGACCGGGACAGGGTAAATCAGCCCCAGCATTTT
CATSRDRDRVNQPQHF
>once|TRBV28|TRBJ2-3|.
TGTGCCAGCAGTTTTTCAGGGAAGGGGGATACGCAGTATTTT
CASSFSGKGDTQYF
>.|TRBV11-2|TRBJ2-3|.
TGTGCCAGCACCCCCTTCTTGGCCACAGATACGCAGTATTTT
CASTPFLATDTQYF
>.|TRBV6-5|TRBJ1-1|TRBD1
TGTGCCAGCAGTTACTCGGGGCAGGGGGTAGGAGCTTTCTTT
CASSYSGQGVGAFF
>.|TRBV12-3/TRBV12-4|TRBJ1-6|TRBD1
TGTGCCAGCAGCGCCCGACAGGGACCCCTCCACTTT
CASSARQGPLHF
>.|TRBV29-1|TRBJ2-7|.
TGCAGCGTTGCTTCCTACGAGCAGTACTTC
CSVASYEQYF
>.|TRBV5-4|TRBJ2-3|TRBD2
TGTGCCAGCAGCTTGTACATAGCGGGTAGCACAGATACGCAGTATTTT
CASSLYIAGSTDTQYF
>.|TRBV11-2|TRBJ2-7|.
TGTGCCAGCAGCTTATACTCCAGCGGCTCTATCTACGAGCAGTACTTC
CASSLYSSGSIYEQYF
>.|TRBV28|TRBJ1-2|.
TGTGCCAGCAGTTTCCGCCGGACAGTTGGAACCTTC
CASSFRRTVGTF
>.|TRBV3-1/TRBV3-2|TRBJ2-5|.
TGTGCCAGCAGCCCAGGGGACAGCCGGAGGGGGACCCAGTACTTC
CASSPGDSRRGTQYF
>.|TRBV19|TRBJ2-7|TRBD2
TGTGCCAGTAGTTCCCTCCCGATCCGGACTAGATCTCTCGAGCAGTACTTC
CASSSLPIRTRSLEQYF
>.|TRBV5-1|TRBJ2-1|TRBD1
TGCGCCAGCAGCTTGCCCCAACAGGGGACATACAATGAGCAGTTCTTC
CASSLPQQGTYNEQFF
>.|TRBV27|TRBJ1-5|.
TGTGCCAGCAGTCAAACGGTGTATAGCAATCAGCCCCAGCATTTT
CASSQTVYSNQPQHF
>.|TRBV19|TRBJ1-5|TRBD1
TGTGCCAGTAGGATTCTAGACAGGGACAATCAGCCCCAGCATTTT
CASRILDRDNQPQHF
>.|TRBV27|TRBJ1-2|.
TGTGCCAGCAGTTTATCCGGTTTTAACTATGGCTACACCTTC
CASSLSGFNYGYTF